These T cell receptor beta chains were read from a single sample in a study of shared clonotypes between healthy human individuals. The table came from immunoSEQ multiplex PCR; TCRdb's copy has only in-frame clones and leaves some out. Among approximately 2.5 million clones, just over 90% were seen once, and the ten largest hold about 0.13%. Sequencing was performed on naive CD4+ T cells sorted from blood. These receptors all stem from a man younger than 35 in good health. The CDR3 runs from the conserved cysteine through the conserved F or W. D genes are given only for firm matches. The size field is filled for only some rows; it gives once, few, many or a size class.

NA TRBJ2-7 few TRBV28 CASRKGREYF TGTGCCAGCAGGAAAGGAAGGGAGTACTTC
TRBD1 TRBJ1-2 NA TRBV9 CASSERWTGEHTF TGTGCCAGCAGCGAACGCTGGACAGGGGAACACACCTTC
TRBD1 TRBJ1-5 NA TRBV10-1 CAGDRVNQPQHF TGCGCCGGCGACAGGGTCAATCAGCCCCAGCATTTT
NA TRBJ2-1 NA TRBV5-1 CASSLDGSGKQFF TGCGCCAGCAGCTTGGATGGATCTGGGAAGCAGTTCTTC
NA TRBJ1-2 once TRBV5-4 CASSLESAYGYTF TGTGCCAGCAGCTTGGAGTCAGCATATGGCTACACCTTC
NA TRBJ1-6 NA TRBV5-5 CASSFGGRDSPLHF TGTGCCAGCAGCTTCGGCGGGAGGGATTCACCCCTCCACTTT
NA TRBJ1-5 NA TRBV10-1 CASSAGGNQPQHF TGCGCCAGCAGTGCGGGGGGCAATCAGCCCCAGCATTTT
TRBD1 TRBJ2-7 NA TRBV19 CASSDPGTGGYEQYF TGTGCCAGTAGTGATCCCGGGACAGGGGGTTACGAGCAGTACTTC
NA TRBJ2-2 NA TRBV7-2 CASSLGIGRELFF TGTGCCAGCAGCTTAGGTATAGGGAGGGAGCTGTTTTTT
NA TRBJ2-5 NA TRBV10-1 CASSVGTGETQYF TGCGCCAGCTCCGTGGGCACAGGGGAGACCCAGTACTTC
TRBD1 TRBJ1-4 NA TRBV6-6 CASTTGTGGNEKLFF TGTGCCAGCACCACAGGGACAGGGGGCAATGAAAAACTGTTTTTT
NA TRBJ1-3 NA TRBV13 CASSFPGNSGNTIYF TGTGCCAGCAGCTTCCCAGGAAACTCTGGAAACACCATATATTTT
TRBD1 TRBJ2-7 NA TRBV29-1 CSVAIQGGEQYF TGCAGCGTTGCCATACAGGGGGGCGAGCAGTACTTC
NA TRBJ2-3 once TRBV28 CASSPLLGYGLLGNTDTQYF TGTGCCAGCAGTCCCCTTCTTGGGTACGGCCTTCTGGGGAACACAGATACGCAGTATTTT
NA TRBJ1-4 NA TRBV7-9 CASSVAGPGWEKLFF TGTGCCAGCAGCGTTGCGGGACCCGGATGGGAAAAACTGTTTTTT
NA TRBJ1-1 few TRBV28 CASRGTLNTEAFF TGTGCCAGCAGGGGGACCTTGAACACTGAAGCTTTCTTT
NA TRBJ2-5 NA TRBV7-7 CASSPRQREETQYF TGTGCTAGCAGCCCTCGACAAAGAGAGGAGACCCAGTACTTC
NA TRBJ2-3 NA TRBV19 CASKGLHTDTQYF TGTGCCAGTAAGGGACTCCACACAGATACGCAGTATTTT
TRBD2 TRBJ2-2 NA TRBV4-1 CASSHGGLVDTGELFF TGCGCCAGCAGCCATGGGGGACTAGTAGACACCGGGGAGCTGTTTTTT
NA TRBJ1-1 few TRBV5-1 CASSRSTAVGEAFF TGCGCCAGCAGTAGGAGCACGGCAGTGGGTGAAGCTTTCTTT
NA TRBJ2-7 NA TRBV6-5 CASRGGPRREQYF TGTGCCAGCAGGGGGGGCCCCCGGCGCGAGCAGTACTTC
NA TRBJ2-7 NA TRBV19 CASSTGLAYEQYF TGTGCCAGTAGTACAGGACTGGCCTACGAGCAGTACTTC
TRBD2 TRBJ2-1 NA TRBV2 CASTRGGAVYNEQFF TGTGCCAGCACTCGCGGGGGGGCAGTCTACAATGAGCAGTTCTTC
TRBD1 TRBJ1-2 NA TRBV28 CASRGQGVNYGYTF TGTGCCAGCAGAGGACAGGGAGTTAACTATGGCTACACCTTC
TRBD1 TRBJ1-2 NA TRBV6-1 CASKGQGAQPGGYTF TGTGCCAGCAAGGGACAGGGGGCTCAACCGGGTGGCTACACCTTC
NA TRBJ2-3 NA TRBV19 CASRNRDSDTQYF TGTGCCAGTAGAAACCGGGACTCAGATACGCAGTATTTT
NA TRBJ2-5 NA TRBV19 CASSARTIGETQYF TGTGCCAGTAGTGCTCGGACGATAGGGGAGACCCAGTACTTC